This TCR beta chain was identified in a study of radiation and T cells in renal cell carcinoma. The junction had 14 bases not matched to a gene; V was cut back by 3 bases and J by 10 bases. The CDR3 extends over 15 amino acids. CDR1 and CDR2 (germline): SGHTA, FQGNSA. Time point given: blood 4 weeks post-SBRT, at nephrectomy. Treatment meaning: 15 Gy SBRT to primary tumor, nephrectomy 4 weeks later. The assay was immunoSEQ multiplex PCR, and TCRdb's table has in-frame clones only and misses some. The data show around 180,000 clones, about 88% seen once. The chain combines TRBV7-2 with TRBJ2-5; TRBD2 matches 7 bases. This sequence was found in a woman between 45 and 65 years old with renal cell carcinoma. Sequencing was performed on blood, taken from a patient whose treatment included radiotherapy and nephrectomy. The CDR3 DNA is TGTGCCAGCAGCTTTGGTTTCGAGTTAGGGAGGGGCCAGTACTTC. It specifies CASSFGFELGRGQYF.